The 9 T cell receptor beta chains below come from one sample, sequenced in a study of identical twins. From the 5' RACE reads, TCRdb called clonotypes with MiXCR, one entry per CDR3 protein. Among about 570,000 distinct CDR3 sequences listed, 7.5% to 10% were seen once. This sample also belongs to another study, concerning yellow fever vaccine responses in identical twins.

Sequenced sample: PBMCs. These receptors originate from a woman younger than 35 in good health.

This clonotype appeared a few times. This sequence joins TRBV6-5 and TRBJ2-7, with 9 positions matching TRBD1. Losses at the gene ends were 2 bases for V and 3 bases for J; bases not matched to a gene: 8. The length of the CDR3 is 16 residues. Germline V gives CDR1 MNHEY, CDR2 SVGAGI. CDR3: CASSYAGTGWGYEQYF. The CDR3 nucleotides read TGTGCCAGCAGTTACGCTGGGACAGGGTGGGGCTACGAGCAGTACTTC.

This clonotype was recorded once. Germline and junction disagree at one end, which may indicate a read error. This chain uses TRBV20-1 with TRBJ2-7, with 9 bases that match TRBD2. This CDR3 spans 15 amino acids. In germline, CDR1 is DFQATT, CDR2 SNEGSKA (reference sequence). CDR3 nucleotides: TGCTGTGCTAGAAATCTTAGCGGGAGTCTTTACGAGCAGTACTTC. Protein: CCARNLSGSLYEQYF.

This clonotype was counted only a few times. The chain is built from TRBV6-5 and TRBJ2-1; 10 nucleotides agree with TRBD2. CDR3 length: 19 amino acids. Germline V gene sequence: CDR1 MNHEY, CDR2 SVGAGI. The ends lost 2 bases at V and 0 bases at J; junction bases unmatched: 10. CDR3 loop: CASSYPSSGGPSSYNEQFF. CDR3 DNA sequence: TGTGCCAGCAGTTACCCCTCTAGCGGGGGACCAAGCTCCTACAATGAGCAGTTCTTC.

In this sample, this clonotype turned up many times. The J gene is TRBJ2-7, the V gene TRBV7-2; D may be TRBD2 (5 bases). CDR3 length equals 12 residues. V shed 5 bases and J shed 7 bases, with 12 bases lying between them. Per germline, CDR1 SGHTA and CDR2 FQGNSA. CDR3 amino acids: CASSPEAWEQYF. CDR3 bases: TGTGCCAGCAGCCCGGAGGCGTGGGAGCAGTACTTC.

This clonotype was found many times. This chain links TRBV4-1 with TRBJ2-3; possible D gene TRBD1, 5 bases. Trimming left V 8 bases short and J 2 bases short, with 11 bases between. The length of the CDR3 is 13 residues. Germline V CDR1 and CDR2: MGHRA, YSYEKL. In nucleotides, the CDR3 is TGCGCCAGCTCTTCAGGGCTCACAGATACGCAGTATTTT. As protein: CASSSGLTDTQYF.

This clonotype was recorded many times. The chain has TRBV10-3 and TRBJ1-2; 8 bases agree with TRBD1. The CDR3 spans 16 residues. Germline CDR1 and CDR2: ENHRY and SYGVKD. V was pared by 2 bases and J by 4 bases, with 9 bases of the junction left unmatched. This CDR3 reads CAISEAPGGGSYGYTF. CDR3 DNA sequence: TGTGCCATCAGTGAGGCCCCAGGGGGCGGATCCTATGGCTACACCTTC.

The V call is TRBV5-1, the J call TRBJ2-3; no firm D call. Germline V gene lookup returns CDR1 SGHRS and CDR2 YFSETQ. The CDR3 has 14 residues. The V gene lost 4 bases and the J gene lost 6 bases, with 15 bases spanning the gap. CDR3 nucleotides: TGCGCCAGCAGCCCCCGATCGCCCACGGATACGCAGTATTTT. It encodes CASSPRSPTDTQYF.

This chain uses TRBV18 with TRBJ2-1; 12 nucleotides agree with TRBD1. J was trimmed by 7 bases and V by 6 bases; bases with no gene match: 10. This CDR3 contains 16 residues. Germline values: CDR1 KGHSH, CDR2 LQKENI. The CDR3 bases are TGTGCCAGCTCTCCGAACCCGGGACAGGGGGCTAATGAGCAGTTCTTC. Translated: CASSPNPGQGANEQFF. Full variable domain (remainder filled in from reference TRBV18 and TRBJ2-1): NAGVMQNPRHLVRRRGQEARLRCSPMKGHSHVYWYRQLPEEGLKFMVYLQKENIIDESGMPKERFSAEFPKEGPSILRIQQVVRGDSAAYFCASSPNPGQGANEQFFGPGTRLTVL.

The J gene is TRBJ1-2, the V gene TRBV6-1; 7 bases fit TRBD1. Germline loops: CDR1 MNHNS, CDR2 SASEGT. V was clipped by 7 bases and J by 5 bases; unmatched bases: 10. There are 14 residues in the CDR3. DNA for the CDR3: TGTGCCAGCAAACCGGGACAGCTAACGTATGGCTACACCTTC. Translating gives CASKPGQLTYGYTF.